Detailed here is one TCR beta chain. As yet, its antigen is unknown. Assay: immunoSEQ multiplex PCR; the TCRdb copy retains only in-frame clones and omits some. The data contain more than 70,000 clones, approximately 90% of them singletons. This entry belongs to a study of T cell responses to AZD1222 COVID-19 vaccine. Study details: Pooled samples include second doses given at about 4 or 12 weeks.

Overall study findings and caveats: Mapped onto spike, vaccine-associated CD4 TCRs spanned it and were dominant at 160-218 and 743-854. Unmutated variant regions are reportedly targeted by nearly half of spike-specific TCRs.

The length of the CDR3 is 14 residues. V lost 8 bases and J 0 bases, leaving 13 bases between the germline ends. Germline CDR1 SNHLY, CDR2 FYNNEI. This TCR derives from an adult in good health. The starting material was peripheral blood, obtained on day 0 of AZD1222 vaccination. This chain links TRBV2 with TRBJ1-1, with a weak D call TRBD1 (6 bases). Here the CDR3 reads CASDYRDLNTEAFF. In DNA, the CDR3 is TGTGCCAGCGACTACAGGGACCTGAACACTGAAGCTTTCTTT.